This T cell receptor (beta chain) was profiled in a study of metastatic and nonmetastatic thyroid tumors. General study results and limits: TCR beta diversity was reportedly significantly higher in malignant thyroid tumors than benign nodules, in blood and tumor.

In the source study's methods: Using the CDR3 differences seen across clinicopathological groups, the authors built a distant-metastasis classifier for papillary thyroid cancer, which was meant to discriminate distant-metastatic patients. TCRdb redid the clone calls on the PCR reads using MiXCR. The V and J calls, along with clone size, are taken from TCRdb and not from the paper's own processing. The data contain more than 6,000 clones, under 40% of them singletons. As regards this clone: Its specificity is unknown.

Patients were all untreated before their thyroid surgery. Trimming at V came to 5 bases and at J to 3 bases, leaving 2 bases not matched to a gene. The CDR3 length is 14 residues. The receptor was isolated from a male donor with papillary thyroid cancer or a benign thyroid nodule (not recorded which). Some clones in this sample may be carry-over from other donors' samples. The rearrangement joins TRBV12-3 or TRBV12-4 to TRBJ2-2; 8 positions match TRBD2. The specimen sequenced was adjacent normal tissue. The CDR3 nucleotides read TGTGCCAGCAGTCCACTAGCGGACACCGGGGAGCTGTTTTTT. Translating gives CASSPLADTGELFF.